This TCR beta chain is drawn from a study of blood T cell repertoires in COVID-19. Whole-study context: Sites in the United States, Italy and Spain provided acute and convalescent COVID-19 samples. T cells, B-cell-depleted T cells, or PBMCs provided the cDNA or gDNA that served as material.

The CDR3 extends over 17 amino acids. After removal of 3 bases from V and 2 bases from J, the junction contained 9 bases not matched to a gene. CDR1 and CDR2 (germline): KGHSH, LQKENI. Authors' data handling: It was from reference gene primer amplification that nucleated cell counts were estimated. The data were produced by immunoSEQ multiplex PCR, yet TCRdb's version contains in-frame clones alone and is incomplete. That table is the source of V, J and clone size, and D and trimming were worked out from the DNA. The sample carries about 200,000 clones, around 89% recorded once. This sequence was found in a man aged 35 to 55 with active or convalescent COVID-19. This chain uses TRBV18 with TRBJ2-3; 9 nucleotides align to TRBD2. Material for sequencing was peripheral blood. The CDR3 nucleotides read TGTGCCAGCTCACCCCAGCAGACTAGCGGTAACACAGATACGCAGTATTTT. Amino acid sequence: CASSPQQTSGNTDTQYF.